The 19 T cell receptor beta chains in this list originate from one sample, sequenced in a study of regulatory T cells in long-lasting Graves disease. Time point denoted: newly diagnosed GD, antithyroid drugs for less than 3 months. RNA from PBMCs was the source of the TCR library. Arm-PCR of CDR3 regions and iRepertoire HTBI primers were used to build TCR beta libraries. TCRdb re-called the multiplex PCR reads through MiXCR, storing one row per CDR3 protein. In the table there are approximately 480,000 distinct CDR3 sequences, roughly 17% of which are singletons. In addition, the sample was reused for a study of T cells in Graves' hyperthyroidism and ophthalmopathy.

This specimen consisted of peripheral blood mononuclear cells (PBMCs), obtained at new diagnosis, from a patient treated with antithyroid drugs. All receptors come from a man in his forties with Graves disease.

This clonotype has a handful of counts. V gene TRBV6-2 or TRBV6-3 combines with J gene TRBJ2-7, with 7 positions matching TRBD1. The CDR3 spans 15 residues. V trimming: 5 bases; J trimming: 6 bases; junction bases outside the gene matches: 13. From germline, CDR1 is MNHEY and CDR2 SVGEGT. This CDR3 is CASSTQRGLKSEQYF. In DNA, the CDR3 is TGTGCCAGCAGTACTCAAAGGGGGCTTAAAAGCGAGCAGTACTTC.

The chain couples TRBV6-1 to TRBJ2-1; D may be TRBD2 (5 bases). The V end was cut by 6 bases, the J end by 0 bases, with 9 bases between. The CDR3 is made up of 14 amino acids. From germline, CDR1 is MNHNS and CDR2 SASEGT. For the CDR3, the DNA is TGTGCCAGCAGCCAGGACTCCTCCTACAATGAGCAGTTCTTC. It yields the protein CASSQDSSYNEQFF.

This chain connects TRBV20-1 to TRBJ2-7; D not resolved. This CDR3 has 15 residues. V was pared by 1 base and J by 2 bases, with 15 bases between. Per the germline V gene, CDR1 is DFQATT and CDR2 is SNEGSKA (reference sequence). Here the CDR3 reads CSARVYSRNPYEQYF. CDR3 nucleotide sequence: TGCAGTGCTAGAGTATATTCCAGGAATCCCTACGAGCAGTACTTC.

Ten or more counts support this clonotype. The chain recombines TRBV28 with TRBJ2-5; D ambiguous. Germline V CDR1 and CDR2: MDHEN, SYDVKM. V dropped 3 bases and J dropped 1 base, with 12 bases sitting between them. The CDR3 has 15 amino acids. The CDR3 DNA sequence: TGTGCCAGCAGTTTCCCGGACGGTTCCCAAGAGACCCAGTACTTC. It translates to CASSFPDGSQETQYF.

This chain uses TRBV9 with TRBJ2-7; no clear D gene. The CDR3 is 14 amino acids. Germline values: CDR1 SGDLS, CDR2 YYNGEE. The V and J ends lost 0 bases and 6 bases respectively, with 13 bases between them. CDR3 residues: CASSVEGSRSEQYF. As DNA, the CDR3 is TGTGCCAGCAGCGTAGAAGGATCTAGATCCGAGCAGTACTTC.

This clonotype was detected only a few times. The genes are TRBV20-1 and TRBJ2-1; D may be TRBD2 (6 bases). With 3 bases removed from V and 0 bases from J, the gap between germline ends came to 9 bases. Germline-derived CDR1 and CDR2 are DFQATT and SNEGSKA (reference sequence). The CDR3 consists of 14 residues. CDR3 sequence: CSARWTTSYNEQFF. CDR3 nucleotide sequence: TGCAGTGCTAGGTGGACTACCTCCTACAATGAGCAGTTCTTC.

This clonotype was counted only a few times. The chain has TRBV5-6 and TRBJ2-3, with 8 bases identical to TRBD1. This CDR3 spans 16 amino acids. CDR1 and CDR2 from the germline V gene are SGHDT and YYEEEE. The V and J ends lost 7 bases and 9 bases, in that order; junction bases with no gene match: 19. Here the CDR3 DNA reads TGTGCCAGCTTGAAGGACGGGACAGGCGAACTTTCGACGCAGTATTTT. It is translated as CASLKDGTGELSTQYF.

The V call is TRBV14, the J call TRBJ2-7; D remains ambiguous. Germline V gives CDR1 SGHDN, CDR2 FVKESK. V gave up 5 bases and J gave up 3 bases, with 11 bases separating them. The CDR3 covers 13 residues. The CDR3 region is CASSRDIYYEQYF. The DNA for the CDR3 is TGTGCCAGCAGCAGAGACATCTACTACGAGCAGTACTTC.

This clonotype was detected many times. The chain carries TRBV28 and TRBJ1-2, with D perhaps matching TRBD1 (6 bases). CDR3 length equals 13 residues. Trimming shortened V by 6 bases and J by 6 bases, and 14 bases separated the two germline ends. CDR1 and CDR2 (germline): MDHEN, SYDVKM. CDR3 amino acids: CASRFDRLDGYTF. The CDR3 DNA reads TGTGCCAGCAGGTTCGACAGGTTGGATGGCTACACCTTC.

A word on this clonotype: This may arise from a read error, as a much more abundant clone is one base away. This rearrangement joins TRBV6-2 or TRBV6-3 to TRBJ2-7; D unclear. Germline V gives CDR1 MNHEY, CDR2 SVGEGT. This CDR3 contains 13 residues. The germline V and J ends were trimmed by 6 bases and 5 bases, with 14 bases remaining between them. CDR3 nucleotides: TGTGCCAGCAGAGCCCCGAGCAGTCACGAGCAGTACTTC. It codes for CASRAPSSHEQYF.

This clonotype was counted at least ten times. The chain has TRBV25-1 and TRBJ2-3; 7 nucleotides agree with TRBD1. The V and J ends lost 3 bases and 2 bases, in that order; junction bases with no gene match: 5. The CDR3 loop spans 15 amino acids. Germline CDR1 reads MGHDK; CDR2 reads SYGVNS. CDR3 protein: CASSDGDRVTDTQYF. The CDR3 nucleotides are TGTGCCAGCAGTGACGGGGACAGAGTCACAGATACGCAGTATTTT.

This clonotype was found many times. For the CDR3, the DNA is TGTGCCAGCAGTTGGGGACTAGCGGGAGGGCCCAATGAGCAGTTCTTC. Encoded protein: CASSWGLAGGPNEQFF. The V gene is TRBV6-2 or TRBV6-3, the J gene TRBJ2-1, with 16 bases matching TRBD2. This CDR3 comprises 16 residues. Trimming took 4 bases from V and 6 from J; bases not matched to a gene: 3. Germline-derived CDR1 and CDR2 are MNHEY and SVGEGT.

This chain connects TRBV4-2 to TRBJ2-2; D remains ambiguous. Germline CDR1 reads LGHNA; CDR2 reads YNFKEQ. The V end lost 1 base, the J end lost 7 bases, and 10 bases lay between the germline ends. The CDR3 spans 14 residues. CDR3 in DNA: TGTGCCAGCAGCCAAGTAGGAAGTAACGGGGAGCTGTTTTTT. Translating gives CASSQVGSNGELFF.

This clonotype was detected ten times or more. CDR3 amino acids: CAISDPSRFTDTQYF. As DNA, the CDR3 is TGTGCCATCAGTGACCCTAGCAGATTCACAGATACGCAGTATTTT. The genes are TRBV10-3 and TRBJ2-3; tentative D call: TRBD2 (5 bases). CDR1 and CDR2 from the germline V gene are ENHRY and SYGVKD. Trimming left V 3 bases short and J 2 bases short, with 12 bases between. There are 15 residues in the CDR3.

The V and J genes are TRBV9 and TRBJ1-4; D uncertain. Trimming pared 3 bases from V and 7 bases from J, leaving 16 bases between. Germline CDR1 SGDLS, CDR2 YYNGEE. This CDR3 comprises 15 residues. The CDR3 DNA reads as TGTGCCAGCAGCGCCCGGACGGCTACTGGTGAAAAACTGTTTTTT. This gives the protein CASSARTATGEKLFF. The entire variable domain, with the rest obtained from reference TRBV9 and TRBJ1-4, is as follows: DSGVTQTPKHLITATGQRVTLRCSPRSGDLSVYWYQQSLDQGLQFLIQYYNGEERAKGNILERFSAQQFPDLHSELNLSSLELGDSALYFCASSARTATGEKLFFGSGTQLSVL.

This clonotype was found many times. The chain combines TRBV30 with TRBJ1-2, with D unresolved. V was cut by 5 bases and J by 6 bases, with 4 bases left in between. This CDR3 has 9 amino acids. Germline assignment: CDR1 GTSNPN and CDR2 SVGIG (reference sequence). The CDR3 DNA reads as TGTGCCTGGGCTGATGGCTACACCTTC. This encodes CAWADGYTF.

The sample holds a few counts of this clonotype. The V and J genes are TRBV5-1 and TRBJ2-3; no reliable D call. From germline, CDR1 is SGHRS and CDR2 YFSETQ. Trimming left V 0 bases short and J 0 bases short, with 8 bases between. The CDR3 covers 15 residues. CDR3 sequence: CASSLAWASTDTQYF. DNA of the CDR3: TGCGCCAGCAGCTTGGCCTGGGCCAGCACAGATACGCAGTATTTT.

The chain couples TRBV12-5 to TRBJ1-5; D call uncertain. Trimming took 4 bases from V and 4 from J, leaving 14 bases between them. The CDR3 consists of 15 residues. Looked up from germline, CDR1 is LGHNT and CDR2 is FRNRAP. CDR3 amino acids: CASGWPGSSNQPQHF. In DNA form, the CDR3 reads TGTGCTAGTGGTTGGCCGGGCAGCTCGAATCAGCCCCAGCATTTT.

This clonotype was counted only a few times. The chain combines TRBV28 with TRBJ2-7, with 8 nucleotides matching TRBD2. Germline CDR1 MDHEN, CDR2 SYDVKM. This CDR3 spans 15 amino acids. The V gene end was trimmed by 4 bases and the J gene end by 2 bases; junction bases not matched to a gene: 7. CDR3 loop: CASSWGAGGPYEQYF. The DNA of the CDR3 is TGTGCCAGCAGTTGGGGGGCGGGAGGACCCTACGAGCAGTACTTC.